This T cell receptor (beta chain) was profiled in a study of T cells after yellow fever vaccination. General study points: Most clones from primary vaccination were detected again post-booster (roughly 96% CD4, roughly 85% CD8).

The CDR3 consists of 16 residues. Germline V gene sequence: CDR1 SGDLS, CDR2 YYNGEE. V lost 4 bases to trimming and J lost 8 bases, with 21 bases between them. This clonotype was counted ten times or more. Its antigen remains unknown. Conversion of TCR transcripts into cDNA relied on 5'RACE template switching, which added a universal primer site and UMIs. A single record per CDR3 protein comes from TCRdb applying MiXCR to the 5' RACE reads. The sample consists of some 70,000 distinct CDR3 sequences, about 6% of them appearing once. The source of this sequence is a young man who received the YFV17D yellow fever vaccine. Sequenced here: CD8+ T cells sorted from PBMCs, sampled about 41 days after the first yellow fever vaccination. The chain links TRBV9 to TRBJ1-4; D ambiguous. CDR3 sequence (DNA): TGTGCCAGCAGCTCCCAATTGACGCCCGGAGGAGAAAAACTGTTTTTT. It translates to CASSSQLTPGGEKLFF.